Listed here is a single TCR beta chain. The V gene end was trimmed by 5 bases and the J gene end by 2 bases; junction bases not matched to a gene: 5. In germline, CDR1 is MNHNY, CDR2 SVGAGI (reference sequence). CDR3 length: 16 amino acids. This specimen comes from a study of blood T cell repertoires in COVID-19. Overall study context: From the United States, Italy and Spain came samples of acute and convalescent COVID-19. T cells, B-cell-depleted T cells, or PBMCs provided the cDNA or gDNA that served as material.

As processed by the authors: Nucleated cell number was recorded as an estimate derived from reference gene primer amplification. The assay was immunoSEQ multiplex PCR, and TCRdb's table has in-frame clones only and misses some. That table furnishes V, J and clone size, whereas the DNA furnished D and trimming. The table lists some 150,000 clones, around 87% of them singletons, with around 2.3% in the top ten. The origin of this receptor is a man aged 45-65 years with active COVID-19. Sequencing was done on a sample of peripheral blood. The chain links TRBV6-6 to TRBJ2-1; 11 nucleotides align to TRBD2. The DNA for the CDR3 is TGTGCCAGCAGTCACGGACTAGCGGGCCCCTACAATGAGCAGTTCTTC. Protein product: CASSHGLAGPYNEQFF.